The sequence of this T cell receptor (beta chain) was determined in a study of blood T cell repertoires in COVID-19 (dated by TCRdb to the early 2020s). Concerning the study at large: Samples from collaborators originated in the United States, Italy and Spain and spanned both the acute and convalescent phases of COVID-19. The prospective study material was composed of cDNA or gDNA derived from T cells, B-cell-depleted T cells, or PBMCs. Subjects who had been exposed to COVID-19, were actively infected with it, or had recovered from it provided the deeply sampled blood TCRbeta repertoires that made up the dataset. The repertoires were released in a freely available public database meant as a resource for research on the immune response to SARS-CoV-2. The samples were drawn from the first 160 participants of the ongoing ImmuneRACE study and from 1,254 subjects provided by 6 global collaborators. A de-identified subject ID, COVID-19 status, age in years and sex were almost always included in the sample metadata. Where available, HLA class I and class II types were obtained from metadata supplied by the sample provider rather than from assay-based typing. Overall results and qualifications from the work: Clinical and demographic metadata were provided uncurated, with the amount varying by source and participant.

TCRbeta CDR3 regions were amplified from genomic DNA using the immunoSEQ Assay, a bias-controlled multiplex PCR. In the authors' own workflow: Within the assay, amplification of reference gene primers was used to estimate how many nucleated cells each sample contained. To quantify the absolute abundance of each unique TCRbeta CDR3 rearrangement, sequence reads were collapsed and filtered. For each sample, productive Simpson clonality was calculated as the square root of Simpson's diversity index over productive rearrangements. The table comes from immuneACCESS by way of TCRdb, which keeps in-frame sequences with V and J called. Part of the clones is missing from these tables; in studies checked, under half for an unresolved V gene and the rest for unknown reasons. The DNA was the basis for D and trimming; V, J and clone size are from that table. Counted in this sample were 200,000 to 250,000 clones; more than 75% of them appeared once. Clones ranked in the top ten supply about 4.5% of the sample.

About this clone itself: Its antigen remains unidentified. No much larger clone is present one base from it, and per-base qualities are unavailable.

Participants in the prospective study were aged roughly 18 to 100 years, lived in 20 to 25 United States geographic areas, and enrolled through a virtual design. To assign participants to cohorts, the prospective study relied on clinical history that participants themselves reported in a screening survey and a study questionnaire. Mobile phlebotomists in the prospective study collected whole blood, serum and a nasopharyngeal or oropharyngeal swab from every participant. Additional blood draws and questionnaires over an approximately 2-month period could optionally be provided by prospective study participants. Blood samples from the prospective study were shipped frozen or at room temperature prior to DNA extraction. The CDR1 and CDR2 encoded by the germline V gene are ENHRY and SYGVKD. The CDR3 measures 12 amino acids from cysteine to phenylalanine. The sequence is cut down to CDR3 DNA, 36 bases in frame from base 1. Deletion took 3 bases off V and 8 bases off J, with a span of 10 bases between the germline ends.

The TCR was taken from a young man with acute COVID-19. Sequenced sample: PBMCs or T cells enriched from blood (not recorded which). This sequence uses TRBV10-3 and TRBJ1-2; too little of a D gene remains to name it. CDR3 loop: CAISDPREGYTF. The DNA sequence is TGTGCCATCAGTGACCCCCGGGAGGGCTACACCTTC.